This T cell receptor beta chain was sequenced during a study of T cell responses to AZD1222 COVID-19 vaccine. Whole-study results and caveats: Spike-specific TCR breadth and depth both grew after two AZD1222 doses. Dominant at 160-218 and 743-854, vaccine-associated CD4 TCRs also spanned spike. The donor group comprised mostly white British people and more females; the analysis possibly underestimated clonal diversity.

Comments on this clone: Antigen unknown.

Libraries were prepared by immunoSEQ multiplex PCR; TCRdb keeps only in-frame clonotypes and omits some of them. This table has more than 85,000 clones, about four fifths appearing once. J lost 1 base, V lost 4 bases, and 7 bases had no gene match. The CDR3 has 18 residues. The germline gives CDR1 SGHKS, CDR2 YYEKEE (reference sequence). The sample consisted of peripheral blood, taken on day 0 of AZD1222 vaccination. The chain recombines TRBV5-5 with TRBJ2-2; 13 positions agree with TRBD2. This sequence was found in an adult in good health. CDR3 nucleotide sequence: TGTGCCAGCAGCATCACCGGGACTAGCGGGGTGAACACCGGGGAGCTGTTTTTT. This sequence encodes CASSITGTSGVNTGELFF.